This TCR beta chain is from a study of graft-versus-host responses after intestinal transplantation. Study information: Tacrolimus and steroids were given for around three years to all recipients after anti-thymocyte globulin induction.

As concerns this clone: What it recognizes is unknown.

Overall study findings and caveats: HvG clone declines early post-transplant were associated with peak circulating GvH levels.

The V gene lost 0 bases and the J gene lost 6 bases, with 12 bases spanning the gap. The CDR3 is 15 amino acids. Germline-derived CDR1 and CDR2 are LNHNV and YYDKDF (reference sequence). The method was immunoSEQ multiplex PCR; TCRdb's version includes in-frame clones alone and lacks a portion of them. Altogether under 65,000 clones are present, 90% to 95% being singletons, with the ten largest covering about 0.38%. The source was unstimulated CD4+ T cells sorted from spleen or lymph node cells, collected before transplant. The TCR originated in a human donor who was the organ donor for an intestinal transplant. The chain carries TRBV15 and TRBJ2-1, with D tentatively TRBD2 (6 bases). The CDR3 coding sequence is TGTGCCACCAGCAGAGAAACGACTAGTACCAATGAGCAGTTCTTC. Protein: CATSRETTSTNEQFF.